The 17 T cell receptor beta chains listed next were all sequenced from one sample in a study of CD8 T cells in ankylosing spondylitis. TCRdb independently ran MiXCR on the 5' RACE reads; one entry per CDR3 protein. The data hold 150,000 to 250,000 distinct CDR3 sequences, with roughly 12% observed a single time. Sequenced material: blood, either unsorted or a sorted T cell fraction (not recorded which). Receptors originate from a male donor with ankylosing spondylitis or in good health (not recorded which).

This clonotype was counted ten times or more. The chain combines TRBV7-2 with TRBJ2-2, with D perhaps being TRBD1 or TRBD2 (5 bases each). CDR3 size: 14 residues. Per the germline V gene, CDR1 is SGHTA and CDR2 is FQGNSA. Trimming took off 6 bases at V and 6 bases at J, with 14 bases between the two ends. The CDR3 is CASSFTGAAGELFF. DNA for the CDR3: TGTGCCAGCAGTTTTACAGGAGCGGCCGGGGAGCTGTTTTTT.

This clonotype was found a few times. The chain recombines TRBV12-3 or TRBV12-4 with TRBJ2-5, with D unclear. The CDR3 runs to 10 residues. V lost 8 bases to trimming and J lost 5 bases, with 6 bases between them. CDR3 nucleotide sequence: TGTGCCAGCGCAACGGAGACCCAGTACTTC. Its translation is CASATETQYF.

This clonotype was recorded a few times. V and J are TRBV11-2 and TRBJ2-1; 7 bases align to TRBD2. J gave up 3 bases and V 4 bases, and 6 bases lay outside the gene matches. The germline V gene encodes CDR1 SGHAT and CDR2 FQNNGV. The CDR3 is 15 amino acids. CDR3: CASSSLAANYNEQFF. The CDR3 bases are TGTGCCAGCAGCTCCCTAGCGGCTAACTACAATGAGCAGTTCTTC.

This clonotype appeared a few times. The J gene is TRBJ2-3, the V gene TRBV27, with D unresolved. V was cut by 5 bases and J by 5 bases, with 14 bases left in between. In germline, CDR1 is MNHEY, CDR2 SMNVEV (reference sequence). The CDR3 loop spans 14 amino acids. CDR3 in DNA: TGTGCCAGCAGTCCACACCCCTCGGGAGATACGCAGTATTTT. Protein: CASSPHPSGDTQYF.

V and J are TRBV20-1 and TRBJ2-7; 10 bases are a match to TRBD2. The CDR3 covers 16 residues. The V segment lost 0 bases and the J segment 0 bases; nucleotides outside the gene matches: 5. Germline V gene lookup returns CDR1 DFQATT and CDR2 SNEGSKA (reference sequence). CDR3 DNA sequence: TGCAGTGCTAGAGAGACTAGCGGGTTTAGCTCCTACGAGCAGTACTTC. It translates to CSARETSGFSSYEQYF.

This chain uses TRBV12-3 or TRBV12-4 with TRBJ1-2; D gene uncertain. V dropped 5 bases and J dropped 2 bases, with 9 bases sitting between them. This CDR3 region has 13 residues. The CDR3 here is CASSPLWNYGYTF. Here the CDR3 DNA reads TGTGCCAGCAGTCCCTTGTGGAACTATGGCTACACCTTC.

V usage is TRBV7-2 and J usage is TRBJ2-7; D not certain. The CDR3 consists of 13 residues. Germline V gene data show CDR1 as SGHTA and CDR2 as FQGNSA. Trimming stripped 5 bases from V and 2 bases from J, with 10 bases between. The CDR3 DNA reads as TGTGCCAGCAGCCTGAACCCTACCTACGAGCAGTACTTC. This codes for CASSLNPTYEQYF.

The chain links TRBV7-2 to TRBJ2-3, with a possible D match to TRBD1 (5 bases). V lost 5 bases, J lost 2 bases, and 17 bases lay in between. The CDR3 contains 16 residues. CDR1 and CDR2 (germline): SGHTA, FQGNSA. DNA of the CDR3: TGTGCCAGCAGCCCTCCCGCAGGGCTGGACACAGATACGCAGTATTTT. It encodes CASSPPAGLDTDTQYF.

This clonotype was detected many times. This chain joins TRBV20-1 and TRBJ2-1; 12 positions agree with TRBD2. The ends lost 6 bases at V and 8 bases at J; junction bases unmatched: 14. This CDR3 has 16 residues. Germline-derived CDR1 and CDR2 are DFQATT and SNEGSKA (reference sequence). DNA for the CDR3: TGCAGTGCCGCCTTAGAACTAGCGGGAGGAAGCGATGAGCAGTTCTTC. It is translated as CSAALELAGGSDEQFF.

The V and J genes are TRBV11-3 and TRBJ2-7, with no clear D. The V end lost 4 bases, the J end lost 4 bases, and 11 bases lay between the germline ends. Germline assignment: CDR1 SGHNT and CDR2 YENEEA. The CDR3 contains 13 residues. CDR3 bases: TGTGCCAGCAGCTCCAGTTGGGGTTACGAGCAGTACTTC. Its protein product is CASSSSWGYEQYF.

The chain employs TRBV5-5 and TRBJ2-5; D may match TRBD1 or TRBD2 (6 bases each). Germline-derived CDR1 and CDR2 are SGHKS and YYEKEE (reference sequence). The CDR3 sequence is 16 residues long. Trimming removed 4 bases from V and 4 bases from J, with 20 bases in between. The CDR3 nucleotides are TGTGCCAGCAGCGGGGATGGAGGGGGAAACGGAGAGACCCAGTACTTC. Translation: CASSGDGGGNGETQYF.

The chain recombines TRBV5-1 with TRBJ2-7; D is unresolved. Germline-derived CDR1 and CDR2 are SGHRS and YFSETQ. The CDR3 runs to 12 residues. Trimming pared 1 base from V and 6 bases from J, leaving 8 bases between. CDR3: CASSLPGPEQYF. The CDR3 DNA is TGCGCCAGCAGCTTGCCCGGGCCCGAGCAGTACTTC.

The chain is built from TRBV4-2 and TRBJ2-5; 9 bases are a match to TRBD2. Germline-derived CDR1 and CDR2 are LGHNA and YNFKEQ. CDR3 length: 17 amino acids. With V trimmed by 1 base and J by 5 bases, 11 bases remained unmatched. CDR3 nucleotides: TGTGCCAGCAGCCAAGGGTCTAGCGGGATAGCTTCGGAGACCCAGTACTTC. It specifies CASSQGSSGIASETQYF.

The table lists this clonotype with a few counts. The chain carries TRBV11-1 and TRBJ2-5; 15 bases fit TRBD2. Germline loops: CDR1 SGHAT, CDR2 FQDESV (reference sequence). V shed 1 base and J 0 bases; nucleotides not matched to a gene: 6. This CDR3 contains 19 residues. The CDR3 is CASSLVPGLAGGDQETQYF. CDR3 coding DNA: TGTGCCAGCAGCTTAGTGCCGGGACTAGCGGGAGGCGACCAAGAGACCCAGTACTTC.

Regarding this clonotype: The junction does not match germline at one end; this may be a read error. In nucleotides, the CDR3 is TGTGCCAGTAGTTACAGGGCGGGATATAGCTCCTACAATGAGCAGTTCTTC. It yields the protein CASSYRAGYSSYNEQFF. The chain is built from TRBV6-5 and TRBJ2-1, with D possibly called TRBD1 or TRBD2 (6 bases each). The CDR3 covers 17 residues. CDR1 is MNHEY and CDR2 is SVGAGI in the germline V gene.

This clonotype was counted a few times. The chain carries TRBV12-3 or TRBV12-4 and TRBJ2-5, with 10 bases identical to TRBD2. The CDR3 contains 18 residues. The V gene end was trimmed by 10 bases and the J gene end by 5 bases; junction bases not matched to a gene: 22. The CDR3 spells CATSSGASGSIVTETQYF. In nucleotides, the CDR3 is TGTGCCACCTCCTCGGGGGCTAGCGGGAGTATTGTAACGGAGACCCAGTACTTC.

The CDR3 region is CASSEVQGSREQYF. The CDR3 DNA is TGTGCCAGCAGTGAAGTCCAGGGTTCAAGAGAGCAGTACTTC. The chain has TRBV6-1 and TRBJ2-7; TRBD1 is a possible D gene (5 bases). Per germline, CDR1 MNHNS and CDR2 SASEGT. The CDR3 runs to 14 residues. Trimming removed 1 base at V and 7 bases at J, with 14 bases between.